What follows are 9 T cell receptor beta chains derived from one specimen sequenced in a study of T cell changes during pregnancy in multiple sclerosis. The protocol was immunoSEQ multiplex PCR, while the TCRdb copy is restricted to in-frame clones and leaves out a portion. The sample shows more than 95,000 clones, around 94% of them seen only once. Source: peripheral blood, taken after pregnancy. Receptors originate from a female donor with multiple sclerosis, enrolled in a pregnancy study.

This chain connects TRBV2 to TRBJ2-7, with TRBD2 matching 10 bases. CDR3 length: 16 residues. Germline values: CDR1 SNHLY, CDR2 FYNNEI. V was clipped by 0 bases and J by 0 bases; unmatched bases: 2. CDR3 nucleotides: TGTGCCAGCAGTGAAGCGCCTAGCGGGGGCTCCTACGAGCAGTACTTC. Protein sequence: CASSEAPSGGSYEQYF.

This chain connects TRBV9 to TRBJ2-3, with D perhaps matching TRBD2 (6 bases). The germline V and J ends were trimmed by 0 bases and 4 bases, with 18 bases remaining between them. This CDR3 has 17 amino acids. The germline V gene encodes CDR1 SGDLS and CDR2 YYNGEE. DNA of the CDR3: TGTGCCAGCAGCGTAGGCGAGACTAGGGAGAAGGCAGATACGCAGTATTTT. This encodes CASSVGETREKADTQYF.

V is TRBV7-9 and J is TRBJ2-7; the D gene is possibly TRBD2 (5 bases). V gave up 8 bases and J gave up 1 base, with 9 bases separating them. Germline CDR1 and CDR2: SEHNR and FQNEAQ (reference sequence). The CDR3 totals 12 residues. In nucleotides, the CDR3 is TGTGCCAGCCGGGCGGGTTCCTACGAGCAGTACTTC. Protein: CASRAGSYEQYF.

The chain couples TRBV11-3 to TRBJ2-5; the match to TRBD2 covers 7 bases. V lost 2 bases and J lost 0; bases outside the gene matches: 3. The CDR3 has 15 amino acids. Germline V gene data show CDR1 as SGHNT and CDR2 as YENEEA. CDR3 coding DNA: TGTGCCAGCAGCTTATACGGGGGGTACCAAGAGACCCAGTACTTC. Residues: CASSLYGGYQETQYF.

The chain uses TRBV5-1 and TRBJ2-2; no definite D call. CDR3 length equals 14 residues. CDR1 and CDR2 (germline): SGHRS, YFSETQ. The V gene lost 4 bases and the J gene lost 4 bases, with 11 bases spanning the gap. As DNA, the CDR3 is TGCGCCAGCAGCGTTGTTGCGCGCACCGGGGAGCTGTTTTTT. Encoded protein: CASSVVARTGELFF.

The rearrangement joins TRBV11-3 to TRBJ2-2, with D unclear. Per germline, CDR1 SGHNT and CDR2 YENEEA. The CDR3 covers 13 residues. V was cut by 1 base and J by 6 bases, with 6 bases left in between. The CDR3 region has the DNA TGTGCCAGCAGCTTAGGGCCCCCCGGGGAGCTGTTTTTT. As protein: CASSLGPPGELFF. The entire variable domain, with the rest obtained from reference TRBV11-3 and TRBJ2-2, is as follows: EAGVVQSPRYKIIEKKQPVAFWCNPISGHNTLYWYLQNLGQGPELLIRYENEEAVDDSQLPKDRFSAERLKGVDSTLKIQPAELGDSAVYLCASSLGPPGELFFGEGSRLTVL.

This sequence joins TRBV7-6 and TRBJ1-5, with D unclear. V lost 1 base, J lost 0 bases, and 7 bases lay in between. The CDR3 runs to 15 residues. In germline, CDR1 is SGHVS, CDR2 FNYEAQ. The CDR3 here is CASSLGPNSNQPQHF. CDR3 nucleotides: TGTGCCAGCAGCTTAGGGCCCAATAGCAATCAGCCCCAGCATTTT.

This chain connects TRBV18 to TRBJ1-2; D gene unclear. The germline V gene encodes CDR1 KGHSH and CDR2 LQKENI. The CDR3 consists of 13 residues. Trimming removed 3 bases at V and 2 bases at J, with 7 bases between. CDR3 bases: TGTGCCAGCTCACCCGGGGAGAACTATGGCTACACCTTC. Its translation: CASSPGENYGYTF.

This sequence joins TRBV6-1 and TRBJ2-3; 9 nucleotides line up with TRBD2. J was trimmed by 4 bases and V by 4 bases; bases with no gene match: 9. The CDR3 is 16 residues long. The germline CDR1 and CDR2 sequences are MNHNS and SASEGT. In DNA, the CDR3 is TGTGCCAGCAGTGTTCAGGGCGGGAGGGCCTCAGATACGCAGTATTTT. Protein sequence: CASSVQGGRASDTQYF.